This T cell receptor (beta chain) appears in the sequencing data of a study of T-cell memory formation after mild COVID-19. Study background: TCR clusters were mostly confined to one donor each. Study outcomes and limitations: Within pre-infection memory, some responding clones were found, suggesting cross-reactive memory joined.

V was cut by 3 bases and J by 1 base, with 10 bases left in between. There are 15 residues in the CDR3. Germline loops: CDR1 SGHTA, CDR2 FQGNSA. The table lists this clonotype with a few counts. Its antigen is currently unknown. From the 5' RACE reads, TCRdb called clonotypes with MiXCR, one entry per CDR3 protein. The sample yields roughly 130,000 distinct CDR3 sequences, around 6.3% seen once. Sequencing used PBMCs or a T cell subset sorted from them (not recorded which). This clonotype was sampled from an adult woman who had mild COVID-19 (a few samples of this study predate the infection). Cell type and time point are not known. The rearrangement uses TRBV7-2 and TRBJ1-5; D is uncertain. In nucleotides, the CDR3 is TGTGCCAGCAGCTTCTCTGGACGGAGCAATCAGCCCCAGCATTTT. It codes for CASSFSGRSNQPQHF.